This TCR beta chain was found in a study of shared clonotypes between healthy human individuals. Overall study: Researchers drew samples from two women and a few men aged 18 to 49.

Germline CDR1 reads SGHDT; CDR2 reads YYEEEE. This CDR3 spans 13 amino acids. Unsorted PBMC samples were amplified in replicate PCRs containing approximately 300 ng DNA, tens of thousands of T cell genomes. The method was immunoSEQ multiplex PCR; TCRdb's version includes in-frame clones alone and lacks a portion of them. Here the sample spans about half a million clones, approximately 79% being singletons. The sequence was collected from a woman aged 40 to 55 in good health. Some clones in this sample may be carry-over from other donors' samples. Sequenced: PBMCs. The V call is TRBV5-6, the J call TRBJ2-5; D may be TRBD1 (6 bases). The J call could be wrong; TRBJ2-7 is a better fit for the DNA end. CDR3 in amino acids: CASSFLDSYEQYF. The CDR3 DNA follows: TGTGCCAGCAGCTTTCTGGACAGCTACGAGCAGTACTTC.